Given below is one T cell receptor beta chain in context. Its specificity is not known. The protocol was immunoSEQ multiplex PCR, while the TCRdb copy is restricted to in-frame clones and leaves out a portion. Among tens of thousands of clones listed, 75% to 95% were seen once. The CDR3 length is 14 residues. From germline, CDR1 is LNHNV and CDR2 YYDKDF (reference sequence). V gave up 1 base and J gave up 4 bases, with 10 bases separating them. This entry comes from a study of cytotoxic CD8 clonotypes in ibrutinib-treated CLL. Across the whole study: Some 10 relapsed/refractory, some 15 treatment-naive; around 18 IGHV unmutated.

Study results and caveats: Whereas clonality rose at ibrutinib response, it declined toward baseline at progression. Few clonotypes were public, and these shrank or held steady under treatment.

This TCR derives from a human donor with chronic lymphocytic leukemia. The chain employs TRBV15 and TRBJ1-1; maybe TRBD1 (5 bases). The sequencing used PBMCs, collected after 12 months of ibrutinib treatment. CDR3 in DNA: TGTGCCACCAGCAGAGGGCAGGGAAGCACTGAAGCTTTCTTT. Protein product: CATSRGQGSTEAFF.